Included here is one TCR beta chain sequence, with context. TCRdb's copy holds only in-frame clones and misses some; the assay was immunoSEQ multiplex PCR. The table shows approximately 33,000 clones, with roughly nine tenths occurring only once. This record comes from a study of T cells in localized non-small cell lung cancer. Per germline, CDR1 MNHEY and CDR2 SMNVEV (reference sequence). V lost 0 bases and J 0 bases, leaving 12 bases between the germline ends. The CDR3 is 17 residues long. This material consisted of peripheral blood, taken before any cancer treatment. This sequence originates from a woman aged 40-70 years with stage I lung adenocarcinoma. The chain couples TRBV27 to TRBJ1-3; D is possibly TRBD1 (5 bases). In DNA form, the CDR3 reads TGTGCCAGCAGTTTATCGTTAGGGGCGAGCTCTGGAAACACCATATATTTT. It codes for CASSLSLGASSGNTIYF.